Below, 8 T cell receptor beta chains from the same sample are listed, as sequenced in a study of early T cells in non-severe SARS-CoV-2 infection. TCRdb re-derived calls from the 5' RACE reads in MiXCR, one entry per CDR3 protein. This sample carries roughly 64,000 distinct CDR3 sequences, over 10% of them seen once, and the ten largest clones take around 3.9%. What was sequenced was whole blood. The source is an adult who was a healthcare worker with PCR-confirmed SARS-CoV-2 infection or an uninfected control (not recorded which).

The chain has TRBV6-5 and TRBJ2-2; D may be TRBD1 (5 bases). The CDR3 consists of 16 residues. With 7 bases removed from V and 4 bases from J, the gap between germline ends came to 19 bases. From germline, CDR1 is MNHEY and CDR2 SVGAGI. This CDR3 reads CASNKAKGAATGELFF. In DNA, the CDR3 is TGTGCCAGCAACAAAGCAAAAGGGGCCGCCACCGGGGAGCTGTTTTTT.

This chain links TRBV9 with TRBJ1-3; D perhaps matches TRBD1 (5 bases). Trimming removed 0 bases at V and 2 bases at J, with 9 bases between. The CDR3 runs 15 residues. Germline V gene sequence: CDR1 SGDLS, CDR2 YYNGEE. CDR3 residues: CASSVGGAAGNTIYF. CDR3 nucleotide sequence: TGTGCCAGCAGCGTAGGCGGGGCGGCTGGAAACACCATATATTTT.

This clonotype was observed a handful of times. This rearrangement joins TRBV6-2 or TRBV6-3 to TRBJ1-2, with D unresolved. Deletions cut 4 bases from V and 4 bases from J, with 13 bases between. Germline CDR1 MNHEY, CDR2 SVGEGT. The CDR3 has 14 residues. In nucleotides, the CDR3 is TGTGCCAGCAGTTCCTCCCGGGGTACCTATGGCTACACCTTC. Its protein is CASSSSRGTYGYTF.

V and J are TRBV12-3 or TRBV12-4 and TRBJ2-7; possible D gene TRBD1, 6 bases. V shed 6 bases and J shed 5 bases, with 20 bases lying between them. This CDR3 has 15 amino acids. The CDR3 bases are TGTGCCAGCAGCATATTACTTACAGGGAACCACGAGCAGTACTTC. Amino acid sequence: CASSILLTGNHEQYF.

The sample holds many counts of this clonotype. CDR3 protein: CASSLYRDANEKLFF. CDR3 in DNA: TGTGCCAGCAGCTTGTACCGGGACGCTAATGAAAAACTGTTTTTT. The gene calls are TRBV5-5 and TRBJ1-4, with D perhaps TRBD1 (5 bases). The ends were cut back, 1 base at V and 3 bases at J, with 10 bases in the middle. The CDR3 totals 15 residues. Per germline, CDR1 SGHKS and CDR2 YYEKEE (reference sequence). Together with reference TRBV5-5 and TRBJ1-4, the CDR3 gives the full variable domain: DAGVTQSPTHLIKTRGQQVTLRCSPISGHKSVSWYQQVLGQGPQFIFQYYEKEERGRGNFPDRFSARQFPNYSSELNVNALLLGDSALYLCASSLYRDANEKLFFGSGTQLSVL.

This clonotype occurred a few times. V gene TRBV12-3 or TRBV12-4 combines with J gene TRBJ2-7, with D uncertain. This CDR3 is built from 12 residues. The ends were cut back, 7 bases at V and 5 bases at J, with 12 bases in the middle. CDR3 protein: CASTNTFNEQYF. For the CDR3, the DNA is TGTGCCAGCACCAATACCTTCAACGAGCAGTACTTC.

As regards this clonotype: Sequence at one end of the junction differs from germline and may be a read error. This rearrangement joins TRBV9 to TRBJ2-3, with 7 bases lining up with TRBD2. CDR3 length equals 15 residues. CDR1 and CDR2 from the germline V gene are SGDLS and YYNGEE. The CDR3 DNA follows: TGTGCCAGCAGCGTCGGCGGGGGTTCCACAGATACACAGTATTTT. Translating gives CASSVGGGSTDTQYF.

Many counts were recorded for this clonotype. The chain has TRBV11-2 and TRBJ2-3; TRBD1 might be the D (5 bases). This CDR3 contains 12 residues. Per germline, CDR1 SGHAT and CDR2 FQNNGV. V was trimmed by 7 bases and J by 4 bases, leaving 9 bases between them. CDR3 DNA: TGTGCCAGCACCGGCAGGGCAGATACGCAGTATTTT. The encoded protein is CASTGRADTQYF.